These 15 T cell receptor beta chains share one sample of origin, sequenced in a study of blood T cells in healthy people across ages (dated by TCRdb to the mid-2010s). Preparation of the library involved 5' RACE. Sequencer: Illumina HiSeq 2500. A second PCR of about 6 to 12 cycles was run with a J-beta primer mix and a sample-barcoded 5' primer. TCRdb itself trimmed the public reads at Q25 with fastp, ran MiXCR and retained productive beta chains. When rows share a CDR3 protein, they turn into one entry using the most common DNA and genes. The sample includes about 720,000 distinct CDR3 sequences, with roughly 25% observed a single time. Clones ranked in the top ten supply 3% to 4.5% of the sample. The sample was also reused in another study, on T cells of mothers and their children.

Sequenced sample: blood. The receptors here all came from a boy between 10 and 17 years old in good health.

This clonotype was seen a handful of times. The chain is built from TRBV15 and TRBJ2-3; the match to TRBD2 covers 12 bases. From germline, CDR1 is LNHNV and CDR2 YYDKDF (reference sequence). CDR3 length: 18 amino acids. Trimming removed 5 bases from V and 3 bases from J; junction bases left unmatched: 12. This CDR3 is CATSPRSPSGRETDTQYF. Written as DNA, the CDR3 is TGTGCCACCAGCCCCCGCAGCCCTAGCGGGAGGGAAACAGATACGCAGTATTTT.

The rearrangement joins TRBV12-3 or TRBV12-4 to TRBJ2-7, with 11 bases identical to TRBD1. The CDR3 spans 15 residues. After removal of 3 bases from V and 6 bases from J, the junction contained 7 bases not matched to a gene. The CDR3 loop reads CASSFTGTGGREQYF. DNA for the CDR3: TGTGCCAGCAGTTTCACAGGGACAGGGGGACGCGAGCAGTACTTC.

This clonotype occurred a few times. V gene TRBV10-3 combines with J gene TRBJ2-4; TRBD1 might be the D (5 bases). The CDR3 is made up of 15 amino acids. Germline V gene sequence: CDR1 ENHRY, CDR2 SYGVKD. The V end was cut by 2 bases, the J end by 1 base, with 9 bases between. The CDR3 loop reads CAISEEGAAKNIQYF. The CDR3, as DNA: TGTGCCATCAGTGAGGAAGGGGCGGCCAAAAACATTCAGTACTTC.

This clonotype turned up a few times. CDR3 residues: CSVLSSRTSYEQYF. DNA for the CDR3: TGCAGTGTACTAAGCTCCCGTACCTCCTACGAGCAGTACTTC. This chain links TRBV20-1 with TRBJ2-7; no firm D call. V lost 7 bases and J 0 bases, leaving 16 bases between the germline ends. Germline CDR1 DFQATT, CDR2 SNEGSKA (reference sequence). The CDR3 totals 14 residues.

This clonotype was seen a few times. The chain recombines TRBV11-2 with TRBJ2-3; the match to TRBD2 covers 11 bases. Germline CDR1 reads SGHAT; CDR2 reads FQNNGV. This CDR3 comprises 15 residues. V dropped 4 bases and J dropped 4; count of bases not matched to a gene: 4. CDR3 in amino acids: CASSSRTSGSDTQYF. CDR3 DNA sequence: TGTGCCAGCAGCTCCCGGACTAGCGGGTCAGATACGCAGTATTTT.

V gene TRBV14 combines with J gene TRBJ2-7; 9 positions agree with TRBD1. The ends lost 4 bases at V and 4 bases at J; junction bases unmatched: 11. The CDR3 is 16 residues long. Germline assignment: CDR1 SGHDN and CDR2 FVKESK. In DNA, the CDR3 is TGTGCCAGCAGCCTCGGTCCGGGACAGGGAGTATACGAGCAGTACTTC. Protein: CASSLGPGQGVYEQYF. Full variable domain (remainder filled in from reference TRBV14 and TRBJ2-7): EAGVTQFPSHSVIEKGQTVTLRCDPISGHDNLYWYRRVMGKEIKFLLHFVKESKQDESGMPNNRFLAERTGGTYSTLKVQPAELEDSGVYFCASSLGPGQGVYEQYFGPGTRLTVT.

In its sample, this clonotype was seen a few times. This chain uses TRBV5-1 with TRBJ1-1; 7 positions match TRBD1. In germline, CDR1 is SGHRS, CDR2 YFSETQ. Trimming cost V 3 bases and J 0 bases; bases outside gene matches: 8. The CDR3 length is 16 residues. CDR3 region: CASSWRGTAMNTEAFF. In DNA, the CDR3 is TGCGCCAGCAGCTGGAGAGGGACAGCTATGAACACTGAAGCTTTCTTT.

Here the CDR3 DNA reads TGCAGTGCCCAGTCCCGCCCCTCCTACAATGAGCAGTTCTTC. It yields the protein CSAQSRPSYNEQFF. The V call is TRBV20-1, the J call TRBJ2-1; D is uncertain. This CDR3 is built from 14 residues. Trimming stripped 6 bases from V and 0 bases from J, with 12 bases between. Germline CDR1 is DFQATT and CDR2 is SNEGSKA (reference sequence).

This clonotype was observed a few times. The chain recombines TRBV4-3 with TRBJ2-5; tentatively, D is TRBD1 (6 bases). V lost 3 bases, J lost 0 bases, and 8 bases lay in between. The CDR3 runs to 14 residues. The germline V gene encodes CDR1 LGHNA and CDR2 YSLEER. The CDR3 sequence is CASSHGQNQETQYF. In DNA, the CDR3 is TGCGCCAGCAGCCACGGACAGAACCAAGAGACCCAGTACTTC.

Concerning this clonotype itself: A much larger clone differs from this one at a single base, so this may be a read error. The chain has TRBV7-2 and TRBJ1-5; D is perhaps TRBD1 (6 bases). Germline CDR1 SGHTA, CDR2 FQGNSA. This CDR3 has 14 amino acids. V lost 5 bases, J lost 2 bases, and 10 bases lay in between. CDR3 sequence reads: CASSPDSGNQPQHF. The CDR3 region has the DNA TGTGCCAGCAGCCCGGACAGTGGCAATCAGCCCCAGCATTTT.

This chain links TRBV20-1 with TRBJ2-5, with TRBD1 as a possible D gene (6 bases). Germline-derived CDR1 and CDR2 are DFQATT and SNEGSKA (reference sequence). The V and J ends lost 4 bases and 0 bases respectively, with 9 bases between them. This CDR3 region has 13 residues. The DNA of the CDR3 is TGCAGTGCTATCACAGGGTACCAAGAGACCCAGTACTTC. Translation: CSAITGYQETQYF.

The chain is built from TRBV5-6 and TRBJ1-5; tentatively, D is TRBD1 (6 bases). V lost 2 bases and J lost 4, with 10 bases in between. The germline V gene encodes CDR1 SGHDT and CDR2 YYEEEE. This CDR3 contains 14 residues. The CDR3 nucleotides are TGTGCCAGCAGCTTACAGGGCTTAAATCAGCCCCAGCATTTT. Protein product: CASSLQGLNQPQHF.

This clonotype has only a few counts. In DNA, the CDR3 is TGTGCCAGCAGCACTAGCTCTAGCGGGGGGCCGCGGAATGAGCAGTTCTTC. Its translation: CASSTSSSGGPRNEQFF. The chain couples TRBV5-6 to TRBJ2-1; 11 bases are shared with TRBD2. The CDR3 is 17 residues long. Looked up from germline, CDR1 is SGHDT and CDR2 is YYEEEE. Trimming took 4 bases from V and 7 from J; bases not matched to a gene: 13. The whole variable domain, remainder taken from reference TRBV5-6 and TRBJ2-1, is DAGVTQSPTHLIKTRGQQVTLRCSPKSGHDTVSWYQQALGQGPQFIFQYYEEEERQRGNFPDRFSGHQFPNYSSELNVNALLLGDSALYLCASSTSSSGGPRNEQFFGPGTRLTVL.

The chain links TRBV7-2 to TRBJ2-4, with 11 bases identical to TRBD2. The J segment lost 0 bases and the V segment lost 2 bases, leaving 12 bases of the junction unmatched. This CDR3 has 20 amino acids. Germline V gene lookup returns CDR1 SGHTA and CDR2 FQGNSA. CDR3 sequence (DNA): TGTGCCAGCAGCTTAAGCCTCCTAGCGGGGGGCGCCCTAGCCAAAAACATTCAGTACTTC. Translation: CASSLSLLAGGALAKNIQYF.

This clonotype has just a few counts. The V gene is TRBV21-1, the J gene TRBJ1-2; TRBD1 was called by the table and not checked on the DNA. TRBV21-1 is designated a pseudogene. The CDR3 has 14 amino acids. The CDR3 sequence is CASSLGQGFYGYTF. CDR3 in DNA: TGTGCCAGCAGCTTGGGACAGGGGTTCTATGGCTACACCTTC.